Each of the 14 T cell receptor beta chains below was sequenced from the same sample in a study of blood T cell repertoires in COVID-19. Generated by immunoSEQ multiplex PCR, the TCRdb table keeps only in-frame clones and is missing some. This sample yields fewer than 60,000 clones, of which 84% are seen a single time; approximately 12% belongs to the top ten. The sequenced sample was peripheral blood. The receptors come from a woman aged 80 or over with acute or convalescent COVID-19.

The chain employs TRBV11-2 and TRBJ2-3; 10 nucleotides line up with TRBD2. V lost 5 bases and J lost 3; bases outside the gene matches: 8. CDR3 length equals 16 residues. Per germline, CDR1 SGHAT and CDR2 FQNNGV. CDR3 in amino acids: CASSLWSSGGTDTQYF. The DNA for the CDR3 is TGTGCCAGCAGCCTCTGGTCTAGCGGGGGTACAGATACGCAGTATTTT.

The genes are TRBV27 and TRBJ1-1, with unresolved D. The CDR3 extends over 13 amino acids. Germline CDR1 is MNHEY and CDR2 is SMNVEV (reference sequence). Deletions cut 7 bases from V and 8 bases from J, with 17 bases between. The CDR3 region has the DNA TGTGCCAGCACGGAGAGAGTCGGGAAAGAAGCTTTCTTT. Translation gives CASTERVGKEAFF.

The CDR3 DNA reads as TGTGCCAGCAGCCGTGCAGTGAATGAAAAACTGTTTTTT. It encodes CASSRAVNEKLFF. The chain employs TRBV14 and TRBJ1-4, with D unresolved. The CDR3 totals 13 residues. Looked up from germline, CDR1 is SGHDN and CDR2 is FVKESK. With 4 bases removed from V and 5 bases from J, the gap between germline ends came to 8 bases.

The rearrangement links TRBV28 to TRBJ2-7; D ambiguous. The germline CDR1 and CDR2 sequences are MDHEN and SYDVKM. The V gene lost 4 bases and the J gene lost 4 bases, with 5 bases spanning the gap. There are 11 residues in the CDR3. Here the CDR3 DNA reads TGTGCCAGCAGTTCCAGATACGAGCAGTACTTC. Encoded protein: CASSSRYEQYF. The full variable domain, with the rest looked up from reference TRBV28 and TRBJ2-7, is DVKVTQSSRYLVKRTGEKVFLECVQDMDHENMFWYRQDPGLGLRLIYFSYDVKMKEKGDIPEGYSVSREKKERFSLILESASTNQTSMYLCASSSRYEQYFGPGTRLTVT.

This clone was recorded once. The V call is TRBV5-8, the J call TRBJ1-2; D perhaps matches TRBD1 (6 bases). Trimming removed 4 bases from V and 3 bases from J, with 16 bases in between. Germline lookup yields CDR1 SGHTS and CDR2 YDEGEE. The CDR3 sequence is 15 residues long. The CDR3 protein is CASSPAVGTYYGYTF. CDR3 in DNA: TGTGCCAGCAGCCCGGCCGTTGGGACATACTATGGCTACACCTTC.

This clone is a singleton in its sample. The gene calls are TRBV24-1 and TRBJ1-1, with 7 bases identical to TRBD1. J was trimmed by 7 bases and V by 9 bases; bases with no gene match: 4. The V gene's germline CDR1 is KGHDR and CDR2 SFDVKD. The CDR3 contains 11 residues. The CDR3 protein is CATDRQGEAFF. In nucleotides, the CDR3 is TGTGCCACCGATAGACAGGGTGAAGCTTTCTTT.

The chain is built from TRBV2 and TRBJ1-1, with 9 bases that match TRBD1. The V and J ends lost 8 bases and 4 bases, in that order; junction bases with no gene match: 8. CDR3 length equals 14 residues. CDR1 is SNHLY, CDR2 FYNNEI, per germline. This CDR3 reads CASASRGQGTEAFF. The CDR3 region has the DNA TGTGCCAGCGCATCAAGGGGACAGGGCACTGAAGCTTTCTTT.

This clone was counted between two and nine times. The genes are TRBV28 and TRBJ1-5, with 7 bases identical to TRBD1. The trim removed 3 bases at V and 5 bases at J, leaving 10 bases unmatched. This CDR3 is 16 amino acids long. Germline V gene lookup returns CDR1 MDHEN and CDR2 SYDVKM. The DNA of the CDR3 is TGTGCCAGCAGTTTGACAGGGACGCAAGGGGATCAGCCCCAGCATTTT. It codes for CASSLTGTQGDQPQHF. The complete variable domain, with remaining parts taken from reference TRBV28 and TRBJ1-5, reads DVKVTQSSRYLVKRTGEKVFLECVQDMDHENMFWYRQDPGLGLRLIYFSYDVKMKEKGDIPEGYSVSREKKERFSLILESASTNQTSMYLCASSLTGTQGDQPQHFGDGTRLSIL.

The chain is built from TRBV27 and TRBJ1-4, with unresolved D. Germline V gives CDR1 MNHEY, CDR2 SMNVEV (reference sequence). This CDR3 region has 14 residues. V was cut by 0 bases and J by 8 bases, with 10 bases left in between. CDR3 residues: CASSLSGVGEKLFF. The CDR3 DNA reads as TGTGCCAGCAGTTTATCCGGGGTTGGGGAAAAACTGTTTTTT. The variable domain in full, with the rest retrieved from reference TRBV27 and TRBJ1-4, is EAQVTQNPRYLITVTGKKLTVTCSQNMNHEYMSWYRQDPGLGLRQIYYSMNVEVTDKGDVPEGYKVSRKEKRNFPLILESPSPNQTSLYFCASSLSGVGEKLFFGSGTQLSVL.

The chain joins TRBV11-3 to TRBJ2-2; D uncertain. The V end was cut by 7 bases, the J end by 6 bases, with 15 bases between. The germline V gene has CDR1 SGHNT and CDR2 YENEEA. CDR3 length equals 14 residues. The CDR3 spells CASTQISNPGELFF. The DNA for the CDR3 is TGTGCCAGCACCCAAATTAGCAACCCCGGGGAGCTGTTTTTT.

The chain uses TRBV3-1 (or the pseudogene TRBV3-2) and TRBJ2-5, with a weak D call TRBD1 (6 bases). The CDR3 is made up of 14 amino acids. V was clipped by 0 bases and J by 12 bases, with 17 bases between them. Germline CDR1 and CDR2: LGHDT and YNNKEL (reference sequence). CDR3 loop: CASSQDLLGQGKYF. The CDR3 bases are TGTGCCAGCAGCCAAGATTTATTAGGGCAGGGGAAGTACTTC.

The chain joins TRBV3-1 (or the pseudogene TRBV3-2) to TRBJ1-1; 9 bases align to TRBD1. This CDR3 contains 13 residues. The germline CDR1 and CDR2 sequences are LGHDT and YNNKEL (reference sequence). V trimming: 4 bases; J trimming: 11 bases; junction bases outside the gene matches: 8. This chain's CDR3 is CASSPQPGTGAFF. The CDR3, as DNA: TGTGCCAGCAGCCCCCAACCCGGGACAGGGGCTTTCTTT.

V is TRBV5-5 and J is TRBJ1-1, with D possibly TRBD1 on 6 matching bases. Germline V gene lookup returns CDR1 SGHKS and CDR2 YYEKEE (reference sequence). The CDR3 spans 14 residues. Trimming stripped 3 bases from V and 1 base from J, with 10 bases between. The CDR3 DNA sequence: TGTGCCAGCAGCTCCAGGGGAGCGAACACTGAAGCTTTCTTT. Protein sequence: CASSSRGANTEAFF. The whole variable domain, filled in from reference TRBV5-5 and TRBJ1-1, reads DAGVTQSPTHLIKTRGQQVTLRCSPISGHKSVSWYQQVLGQGPQFIFQYYEKEERGRGNFPDRFSARQFPNYSSELNVNALLLGDSALYLCASSSRGANTEAFFGQGTRLTVV.

This rearrangement joins TRBV24-1 to TRBJ1-2; TRBD1 matches 7 bases. The J segment lost 4 bases and the V segment lost 4 bases, leaving 11 bases of the junction unmatched. CDR1 and CDR2 (germline): KGHDR, SFDVKD. This CDR3 is built from 16 residues. Here the CDR3 DNA reads TGTGCCACCAGTGACCCGGGACAGAAAGGTATCTATGGCTACACCTTC. This translates into CATSDPGQKGIYGYTF.